The text below deals with one T cell receptor beta chain. CDR3 length: 14 residues. CDR1 and CDR2 from the germline V gene are SGDLS and YYNGEE. V lost 3 bases, J lost 7 bases, and 13 bases lay in between. The data were obtained in a study of OX40 agonist ivuxolimab in advanced cancers. The protocol was immunoSEQ multiplex PCR, while the TCRdb copy is restricted to in-frame clones and leaves out a portion. This table has roughly 75,000 clones, around four fifths appearing once. The sample in question was CD4+ or CD8+ T cells sorted from blood, obtained in a trial of the OX40 agonist ivuxolimab. The clonotype comes from an adult with an advanced solid tumor such as melanoma, head and neck, liver or kidney cancer. The rearrangement uses TRBV9 and TRBJ2-2, with D perhaps matching TRBD1 (5 bases). CDR3 nucleotides: TGTGCCAGCAGCGGTGAACCACAGGTCGGGGAGCTGTTTTTT. Translated, it gives CASSGEPQVGELFF.